Listed here are 4 T cell receptor beta chains from one sample, sequenced in a study of graft-versus-host responses after intestinal transplantation. Sequenced by immunoSEQ multiplex PCR; TCRdb stores in-frame clones only, minus some. The sample holds about 27,000 clones; around four fifths are singletons and the top ten take roughly 1.1%. Specimen: PBMCs, collected 27 to 29 days after intestinal transplant. The receptor set was obtained from a human patient who received an intestinal transplant, so some T cells may come from the graft donor.

The chain employs TRBV7-9 and TRBJ1-2; 9 bases match TRBD1. The CDR3 spans 15 residues. The germline gives CDR1 SEHNR, CDR2 FQNEAQ (reference sequence). V was pared by 5 bases and J by 6 bases, with 10 bases of the junction left unmatched. The CDR3 is CASSRRDRGGDGYTF. CDR3 coding DNA: TGTGCCAGCAGCCGACGTGACAGGGGGGGCGATGGCTACACCTTC.

This chain uses TRBV6-6 with TRBJ1-2; 7 bases match TRBD1. Per the germline V gene, CDR1 is MNHNY and CDR2 is SVGAGI (reference sequence). The CDR3 has 14 residues. The trim removed 6 bases at V and 7 bases at J, leaving 11 bases unmatched. The CDR3 protein is CASSWDSPSFGYTF. As DNA, the CDR3 is TGTGCCAGCAGCTGGGACAGCCCTTCATTTGGCTACACCTTC.

This clone was seen only once. The chain links TRBV30 to TRBJ2-3; D uncertain. The CDR3 is made up of 11 amino acids. Germline V gene sequence: CDR1 GTSNPN, CDR2 SVGIG (reference sequence). Between the trimmed V and J ends, which lost 0 bases and 6 bases, there was a span of 4 bases. The CDR3 loop is CAWSVCDTQYF. The CDR3 nucleotides read TGTGCCTGGAGTGTATGTGATACGCAGTATTTT.

The chain has TRBV6-1 and TRBJ2-6; no clear D. Trimming left V 3 bases short and J 0 bases short, with 6 bases between. CDR3 length equals 15 residues. Germline V gene lookup returns CDR1 MNHNS and CDR2 SASEGT. CDR3 bases: TGTGCCAGCAGTGACAGCCACTCTGGGGCCAACGTCCTGACTTTC. This translates into CASSDSHSGANVLTF.